The 28 T cell receptor beta chains below all came from one sample that was sequenced in a study of neurological immune-mediated disorders. TCRdb ran MiXCR on the 5' RACE reads and lists one entry per CDR3 protein. Of around 100,000 distinct CDR3 sequences detected, 10% to 14% appear once; the ten largest clones hold about 3.1%. Time point indicated: longitudinal time-point 3. The material sequenced was PBMCs. Source of these receptors: a female donor with HTLV-1-associated myelopathy (HAM/TSP).

The chain links TRBV20-1 to TRBJ2-7; D possibly corresponds to TRBD2 (7 bases). The germline V and J ends were trimmed by 6 bases and 5 bases, with 20 bases remaining between them. Germline V gene sequence: CDR1 DFQATT, CDR2 SNEGSKA (reference sequence). The CDR3 sequence is 14 residues long. In DNA form, the CDR3 reads TGCAGTGCCCAAGACTACAGGGAGGGTCACGAGCAGTACTTC. As protein: CSAQDYREGHEQYF.

This clonotype was picked up a small number of times. The chain employs TRBV7-9 and TRBJ2-7; D might be TRBD1 or TRBD2, each matching 5 bases. From germline, CDR1 is SEHNR and CDR2 FQNEAQ (reference sequence). Deletions cut 5 bases from V and 5 bases from J, with 16 bases between. The CDR3 consists of 14 residues. Here the CDR3 reads CASSREGSINEQYF. The CDR3 DNA sequence: TGTGCCAGCAGCCGCGAGGGGTCCATAAACGAGCAGTACTTC.

This rearrangement joins TRBV7-7 to TRBJ2-5; 10 bases line up with TRBD1. J gave up 5 bases and V 5 bases, and 8 bases lay outside the gene matches. The CDR3 is 15 residues long. Germline values: CDR1 SSHAT, CDR2 FNYEAQ (reference sequence). This CDR3 reads CASSPRQGAWETQYF. In DNA form, the CDR3 reads TGTGCCAGCAGCCCCCGACAGGGGGCCTGGGAGACCCAGTACTTC.

This clonotype was detected ten times or more. The V gene is TRBV7-9, the J gene TRBJ2-6, with D unresolved. From germline, CDR1 is SEHNR and CDR2 FQNEAQ (reference sequence). Between the trimmed V and J ends, which lost 1 base and 2 bases, there was a span of 3 bases. The CDR3 is made up of 14 amino acids. CDR3 DNA sequence: TGTGCCAGCAGCTTAGTCACTGGGGCCAACGTCCTGACTTTC. This codes for CASSLVTGANVLTF.

This clonotype has a count of ten or more. The chain employs TRBV5-1 and TRBJ1-1, with a possible D match to TRBD1 (5 bases). With 5 bases removed from V and 4 bases from J, the gap between germline ends came to 6 bases. This CDR3 has 11 residues. Germline values: CDR1 SGHRS, CDR2 YFSETQ. This CDR3 reads CASSRGTEAFF. The DNA for the CDR3 is TGCGCCAGCAGTAGGGGCACTGAAGCTTTCTTT.

Ten or more counts support this clonotype. A junction boundary mismatches the germline segment, possibly from a read error. The chain links TRBV20-1 to TRBJ2-2; 14 nucleotides align to TRBD2. CDR3 size: 14 residues. Per the germline V gene, CDR1 is DFQATT and CDR2 is SNEGSKA (reference sequence). The CDR3: CSARLAGGTGELFF. CDR3 DNA: TGCAGCGCTAGACTAGCGGGGGGGACCGGGGAGCTGTTTTTT.

This clonotype was counted at least ten times. The genes are TRBV5-1 and TRBJ2-1; D is possibly TRBD2 (6 bases). The CDR3 totals 14 residues. V lost 0 bases and J 4 bases, leaving 8 bases between the germline ends. The germline CDR1 and CDR2 sequences are SGHRS and YFSETQ. Here the CDR3 DNA reads TGCGCCAGCAGCTTGGGACTAGTATACAATGAGCAGTTCTTC. Residues: CASSLGLVYNEQFF.

This clonotype occurred many times. The rearrangement uses TRBV11-2 and TRBJ1-2; D remains unclear. This CDR3 spans 14 amino acids. The V end was cut by 0 bases, the J end by 4 bases, with 9 bases between. Germline CDR1 reads SGHAT; CDR2 reads FQNNGV. The CDR3 DNA reads TGTGCCAGCAGCTTAGAGGGCAGGAGCTATGGCTACACCTTC. Residues: CASSLEGRSYGYTF.

At least ten counts were recorded for this clonotype. V usage is TRBV12-3 or TRBV12-4 and J usage is TRBJ2-5, with a possible D match to TRBD1 (5 bases). V was trimmed by 4 bases and J by 9 bases, leaving 15 bases between them. The CDR3 runs to 13 residues. CDR3 sequence: CASSSRVRVAQYF. The CDR3 DNA follows: TGTGCCAGCAGTTCCAGGGTTAGAGTGGCCCAGTACTTC.

This clonotype was seen repeatedly, ten times or more. The chain carries TRBV6-5 and TRBJ2-7, with 9 nucleotides matching TRBD1. CDR3 length: 15 amino acids. Per the germline V gene, CDR1 is MNHEY and CDR2 is SVGAGI. The trim removed 7 bases at V and 3 bases at J, leaving 10 bases unmatched. The CDR3 DNA sequence: TGTGCCAGCATCGGAGGGGGGACAGGGAACTACGAGCAGTACTTC. Protein: CASIGGGTGNYEQYF.

This clonotype was observed many times. The gene calls are TRBV7-9 and TRBJ2-7, with 9 bases matching TRBD1. J was trimmed by 5 bases and V by 7 bases; bases with no gene match: 12. From germline, CDR1 is SEHNR and CDR2 FQNEAQ (reference sequence). The CDR3 totals 15 residues. This CDR3 is CASTSLKGQGHEQYF. The CDR3 DNA sequence: TGTGCCAGCACCTCTCTAAAGGGACAGGGCCACGAGCAGTACTTC.

This clonotype was counted at least ten times. The chain uses TRBV7-2 and TRBJ1-2, with D possibly matching TRBD1 (5 bases). The CDR3 totals 16 residues. Germline V gene data show CDR1 as SGHTA and CDR2 as FQGNSA. The germline V and J ends were trimmed by 1 base and 5 bases, with 17 bases remaining between them. The CDR3 sequence is CASSLGVSRGGYGYTF. The CDR3 DNA is TGTGCCAGCAGCTTAGGTGTGTCAAGGGGAGGATATGGCTACACCTTC.

This clonotype was found many times. The chain employs TRBV5-1 and TRBJ2-2; maybe TRBD1 (5 bases). Germline V gene data show CDR1 as SGHRS and CDR2 as YFSETQ. CDR3 length: 15 residues. V dropped 3 bases and J dropped 0 bases, with 9 bases sitting between them. As DNA, the CDR3 is TGCGCCAGCAGCTCAGGGCTCTCGAACACCGGGGAGCTGTTTTTT. Its protein is CASSSGLSNTGELFF.

This clonotype was detected ten times or more. The germline gene is not matched at one end of the junction; a read error may be the cause. CDR3 bases: TGTGCTACCAGCAGAGAAGTTCTAGCCGAGGAGCTGTTTTTT. Translated, it gives CATSREVLAEELFF. The rearrangement uses TRBV15 and TRBJ2-2; D is perhaps TRBD2 (5 bases). The CDR3 consists of 14 residues. CDR1 is LNHNV, CDR2 YYDKDF, per germline (reference sequence).

The chain employs TRBV5-1 and TRBJ2-1; 8 bases agree with TRBD2. CDR3 length: 16 residues. With 0 bases clipped from V and 6 bases from J, the junction kept 8 bases outside the gene matches. CDR1 is SGHRS and CDR2 is YFSETQ in the germline V gene. CDR3 sequence (DNA): TGCGCCAGCAGCTTGGTATCGAGCGGGGGAGTCAATGAGCAGTTCTTC. Residues: CASSLVSSGGVNEQFF.

This clonotype was counted at least ten times. V gene TRBV5-1 combines with J gene TRBJ1-5, with 9 bases fitting TRBD1. Germline loops: CDR1 SGHRS, CDR2 YFSETQ. The CDR3 has 19 amino acids. Trimming removed 0 bases from V and 1 base from J; junction bases left unmatched: 11. The CDR3 loop is CASSLEPGQGFGSNQPQHF. The DNA of the CDR3 is TGCGCCAGCAGCTTGGAGCCGGGACAGGGATTTGGGAGCAATCAGCCCCAGCATTTT.

To note about this clonotype: A much larger clone is a single base away; this may be a read error. J is TRBJ1-6 and V is TRBV6-6; TRBD1 is a possible D gene (5 bases). There are 14 residues in the CDR3. Germline V gene lookup returns CDR1 MNHNY and CDR2 SVGAGI (reference sequence). The germline V and J ends were trimmed by 7 bases and 9 bases, with 16 bases remaining between them. The CDR3 here is CASTLTRGTSPLHF. As DNA, the CDR3 is TGTGCCAGCACCCTTACGAGGGGAACTTCACCCCTCCACTTT.

This clonotype was counted ten times or more. V and J are TRBV2 and TRBJ2-5; TRBD2 matches at 11 bases. In germline, CDR1 is SNHLY, CDR2 FYNNEI. With V trimmed by 6 bases and J by 5 bases, 11 bases remained unmatched. This CDR3 comprises 16 residues. The CDR3 bases are TGTGCCAGCAGGTCTCTAGCGGGGGGCGTTCGGGAGACCCAGTACTTC. Translating gives CASRSLAGGVRETQYF. The whole variable domain, remainder taken from reference TRBV2 and TRBJ2-5, is EPEVTQTPSHQVTQMGQEVILRCVPISNHLYFYWYRQILGQKVEFLVSFYNNEISEKSEIFDDQFSVERPDGSNFTLKIRSTKLEDSAMYFCASRSLAGGVRETQYFGPGTRLLVL.

The chain employs TRBV27 and TRBJ1-4; TRBD1 is a possible D gene (6 bases). V was shortened by 2 bases and J by 7 bases, with 11 bases between the two germline ends. The CDR3 runs 14 residues. Looked up from germline, CDR1 is MNHEY and CDR2 is SMNVEV (reference sequence). The CDR3 here is CASSLPGAGEKLFF. The CDR3 DNA is TGTGCCAGCAGTTTACCAGGGGCCGGTGAAAAACTGTTTTTT. Variable domain in full (rest from reference TRBV27 and TRBJ1-4): EAQVTQNPRYLITVTGKKLTVTCSQNMNHEYMSWYRQDPGLGLRQIYYSMNVEVTDKGDVPEGYKVSRKEKRNFPLILESPSPNQTSLYFCASSLPGAGEKLFFGSGTQLSVL.

J is TRBJ2-5 and V is TRBV28, with a weak D call TRBD1 (5 bases). The CDR3 has 14 residues. Trimming removed 3 bases from V and 2 bases from J, with 10 bases in between. Germline V gene data show CDR1 as MDHEN and CDR2 as SYDVKM. The CDR3 DNA is TGTGCCAGCAGTTTGACGACAGATCAAGAGACCCAGTACTTC. This translates into CASSLTTDQETQYF.

This clonotype was seen repeatedly, ten times or more. The CDR3 coding sequence is TGTGCCACCAGTGACCCCCTAGCGGGGGGGTACAATGAGCAGTTCTTC. This gives the protein CATSDPLAGGYNEQFF. The chain is built from TRBV24-1 and TRBJ2-1, with 12 bases identical to TRBD2. The CDR3 is 16 residues long. V trimming: 4 bases; J trimming: 4 bases; junction bases outside the gene matches: 4. Germline CDR1 is KGHDR and CDR2 is SFDVKD.

This clonotype was picked up a small number of times. Its ends do not fully match the called genes, so a read error is possible. This chain connects TRBV20-1 to TRBJ2-1; D may correspond to TRBD1 or TRBD2 (5 bases each). The CDR3 extends over 11 amino acids. Germline lookup yields CDR1 DFQATT and CDR2 SNEGSKA (reference sequence). CDR3 loop: CSARGVDEQFF. The CDR3 DNA reads as TGCAGTGCCAGAGGGGTCGATGAGCAGTTCTTC.

The sample holds many counts of this clonotype. V and J are TRBV5-6 and TRBJ2-2; 10 positions agree with TRBD2. This CDR3 comprises 18 residues. Germline V gene sequence: CDR1 SGHDT, CDR2 YYEEEE. V shed 3 bases, J shed 0 bases, and the junction held 8 bases outside the gene matches. CDR3 in amino acids: CASSWLALAGANTGELFF. CDR3 in DNA: TGTGCCAGCAGCTGGTTGGCGCTAGCGGGGGCGAACACCGGGGAGCTGTTTTTT.

This clonotype has at least ten counts. The V gene is TRBV9, the J gene TRBJ2-2, with D possibly matching TRBD1 (5 bases). Trimming took 10 bases from V and 0 from J, leaving 10 bases between them. This CDR3 is 13 amino acids long. The germline gives CDR1 SGDLS, CDR2 YYNGEE. CDR3: CAGARTNTGELFF. The CDR3 nucleotides are TGTGCCGGGGCTAGAACGAACACCGGGGAGCTGTTTTTT.

This clonotype has ten or more counts. This sequence joins TRBV12-3 or TRBV12-4 and TRBJ2-5; the D gene could be TRBD1 or TRBD2 (5 bases each). CDR3 length equals 11 residues. V lost 6 bases, J lost 9 bases, and 11 bases lay in between. The CDR3 bases are TGTGCCAGCAGGGGGCTCGGGGCCCAGTACTTC. As protein: CASRGLGAQYF.

This clonotype was found many times. This sequence joins TRBV20-1 and TRBJ2-5; the D gene is possibly TRBD1 (7 bases). V gave up 4 bases and J gave up 4 bases, with 10 bases separating them. Germline loops: CDR1 DFQATT, CDR2 SNEGSKA (reference sequence). The CDR3 has 12 residues. CDR3 DNA: TGCAGTGCTACAGGGGGGCGAGAGACCCAGTACTTC. Its protein product is CSATGGRETQYF.

This sequence joins TRBV3-1 and TRBJ2-1; no definite D call. The length of the CDR3 is 14 residues. Deletions cut 4 bases from V and 10 bases from J, with 17 bases between. Germline V gene sequence: CDR1 LGHDT, CDR2 YNNKEL (reference sequence). CDR3 sequence: CASSRSTGQLEQFF. The CDR3 DNA is TGTGCCAGCAGCCGAAGCACTGGGCAGTTAGAGCAGTTCTTC.

The chain links TRBV6-5 to TRBJ1-1, with 7 bases lining up with TRBD1. The CDR3 length is 17 residues. Losses at the gene ends were 4 bases for V and 0 bases for J; bases not matched to a gene: 11. From germline, CDR1 is MNHEY and CDR2 SVGAGI. In DNA form, the CDR3 reads TGTGCCAGCAGTTCCATAGGGGGCGGAGGTGTGAACACTGAAGCTTTCTTT. Its translation is CASSSIGGGGVNTEAFF.